These T cell receptor beta chains were read from a single sample in a study of shared clonotypes between healthy human individuals. Sequencing used immunoSEQ multiplex PCR; TCRdb keeps in-frame clones, though not all of them. The data show fewer than 3 million clones, under 95% seen once. What was sequenced was naive CD4+ T cells from PBMCs. These receptors originate from a man between 18 and 29 years old in good health. Some clones in this sample may be carry-over from other donors' samples. CDR3s include the opening cysteine and the closing phenylalanine or tryptophan. A D gene is named only where the DNA matches it firmly. Not every row has a clone size; where given, it reads once, few, many or a size class.

>TRBJ1-1|TRBV21-1|.|.
CASTPRRVTEAFF
TGTGCCAGCACTCCCCGGAGGGTAACTGAAGCTTTCTTT
>TRBJ2-5|TRBV5-1|.|.
CASSLVGGLLFEETQYF
TGCGCCAGCAGCTTGGTCGGGGGTCTACTTTTTGAGGAGACCCAGTACTTC
>TRBJ2-1|TRBV11-2|.|.
CASTMSSGSYNEQFF
TGTGCCAGCACCATGTCCTCTGGTTCCTACAATGAGCAGTTCTTC
>TRBJ1-2|TRBV29-1|.|.
CSVVTQLYGYTF
TGCAGCGTTGTAACACAGCTCTATGGCTACACCTTC
>TRBJ1-2|TRBV4-1|.|.
CASSQEAPIYGYTF
TGCGCCAGCAGCCAAGAAGCGCCCATATATGGCTACACCTTC
>TRBJ1-5|TRBV7-6|.|.
CASSLSRYQPQHF
TGTGCCAGCAGCTTAAGCAGGTATCAGCCCCAGCATTTT
>TRBJ1-2|TRBV30|.|.
CAWSVETGNHYGYTF
TGTGCCTGGAGTGTAGAAACAGGGAATCACTATGGCTACACCTTC
>TRBJ1-1|TRBV18|.|TRBD1
CASLADRGVSEAFF
TGTGCCAGCTTAGCGGACAGGGGAGTGTCTGAAGCTTTCTTT
>TRBJ2-5|TRBV2|.|.
CASSEAGLEYF
TGTGCCAGCAGTGAGGCGGGGTTGGAGTACTTC
>TRBJ2-7|TRBV19|.|.
CASKPDLRGDEQYF
TGTGCCAGTAAACCGGATCTCCGCGGGGACGAGCAGTACTTC
>TRBJ2-3|TRBV6-4|.|TRBD2
CASTLGREGHDTQYF
TGTGCCAGCACCCTGGGGCGGGAGGGCCACGATACGCAGTATTTT
>TRBJ1-5|TRBV6-1|.|.
CASSRQPNSNQPQHF
TGTGCCAGCAGTAGACAGCCGAATAGCAATCAGCCCCAGCATTTT
>TRBJ2-7|TRBV5-1|.|TRBD2
CASSFLAGQGYEQYF
TGCGCCAGCAGCTTTCTAGCGGGTCAAGGCTACGAGCAGTACTTC
>TRBJ1-4|TRBV25-1|.|.
CASNGDPSGKLFF
TGTGCCAGCAACGGGGACCCAAGCGGAAAACTGTTTTTT
>TRBJ1-1|TRBV7-3|few|TRBD1
CASSSTGAPTEAFF
TGTGCCAGCAGCTCTACAGGGGCTCCCACTGAAGCTTTCTTT
>TRBJ2-1|TRBV9|.|TRBD2
CASSVATSGFAEQFF
TGTGCCAGCAGCGTAGCTACTAGCGGTTTTGCTGAGCAGTTCTTC
>TRBJ2-7|TRBV18|.|.
CASSGDIYEQYF
TGTGCCAGCTCAGGGGACATCTACGAGCAGTACTTC
>TRBJ2-7|TRBV28|.|TRBD1
CASSRTGTATYEQYF
TGTGCCAGCAGCCGAACCGGGACAGCCACCTACGAGCAGTACTTC
>TRBJ1-2|TRBV2|.|.
CASSIATNNYGYTF
TGTGCCAGCAGTATCGCAACCAATAACTATGGCTACACCTTC
>TRBJ1-1|TRBV18|.|.
CASSPGPVSNTEAFF
TGTGCCAGCTCACCAGGGCCGGTCTCGAACACTGAAGCTTTCTTT
>TRBJ1-2|TRBV6-6|.|TRBD1
CASSSGTGFTYGYTF
TGTGCCAGCAGCTCCGGGACAGGGTTCACCTATGGCTACACCTTC
>TRBJ2-5|TRBV19|.|.
CASSISSGSRKTQYF
TGTGCCAGTAGTATTTCCTCCGGGAGTAGAAAGACCCAGTACTTC
>TRBJ1-4|TRBV4-1|.|.
CASSHIQGTKLNEKLFF
TGCGCCAGCAGCCATATCCAGGGTACGAAGCTCAATGAAAAACTGTTTTTT
>TRBJ2-5|TRBV5-4|.|.
CASSPKTGGGETQYF
TGTGCCAGCAGCCCCAAAACAGGAGGGGGCGAGACCCAGTACTTC
>TRBJ2-2|TRBV7-2|.|.
CASSLFRGRTGELFF
TGTGCCAGCAGCTTATTCAGGGGTAGAACCGGGGAGCTGTTTTTT
>TRBJ2-3|TRBV28|.|.
CASSTPWGLGDTDTQYF
TGTGCCAGCAGTACCCCTTGGGGTCTGGGGGACACAGATACGCAGTATTTT